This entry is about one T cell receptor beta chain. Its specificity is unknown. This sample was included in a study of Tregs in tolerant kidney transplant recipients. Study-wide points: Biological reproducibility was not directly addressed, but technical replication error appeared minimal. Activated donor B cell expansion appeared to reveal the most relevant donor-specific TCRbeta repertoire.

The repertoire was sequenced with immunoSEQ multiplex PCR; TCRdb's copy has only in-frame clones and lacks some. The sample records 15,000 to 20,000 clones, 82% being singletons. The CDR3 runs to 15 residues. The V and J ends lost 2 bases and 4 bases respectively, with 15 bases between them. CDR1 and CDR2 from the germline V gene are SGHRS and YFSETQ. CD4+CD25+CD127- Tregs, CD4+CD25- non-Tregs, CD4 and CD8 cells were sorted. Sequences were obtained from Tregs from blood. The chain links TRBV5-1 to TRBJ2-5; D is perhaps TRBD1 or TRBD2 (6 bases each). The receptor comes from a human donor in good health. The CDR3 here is CASSLTGAALETQYF. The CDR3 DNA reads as TGCGCCAGCAGCTTAACGGGGGCAGCTCTAGAGACCCAGTACTTC.